This record looks at one T cell receptor (beta chain) sequence and its context. Antigen specificity is unknown. Time point here: pre-treatment sample, taken before nivolumab and TIL therapy. Pleural nodules or supraclavicular lymph nodes made up most of the excised metastases sampled. Tumor harvest preceded PD-1/PD-L1 blockade, followed by nivolumab treatment. The CDR3 runs to 16 residues. The ends lost 4 bases at V and 0 bases at J; junction bases unmatched: 3. CDR1 is SGHDN and CDR2 is FVKESK in the germline V gene. The sample comes from a study of TIL therapy for anti-PD-1-resistant metastatic lung cancer. Study-wide results and caveats: Compared with baseline intratumoral T cells, expanded TIL cultures were more clonal and less diverse (roughly 6.5% vs 31%).

This was the immunoSEQ v3 assay. Some clones are missing from TCRdb's copy, which holds only in-frame ones; the method was immunoSEQ multiplex PCR. The sample holds approximately 2,100 clones, 83% seen once. The sequencing here drew on tumor tissue, taken at baseline. This chain joins TRBV14 and TRBJ2-5, with TRBD2 matching 12 bases. The TCR sequence derives from a person between 25 and 79 years old with non-small cell lung cancer. The CDR3 spells CASSPWTSGNQETQYF. DNA of the CDR3: TGTGCCAGCAGCCCTTGGACTAGCGGGAACCAAGAGACCCAGTACTTC. The full variable domain, its missing parts supplied by reference TRBV14 and TRBJ2-5, is EAGVTQFPSHSVIEKGQTVTLRCDPISGHDNLYWYRRVMGKEIKFLLHFVKESKQDESGMPNNRFLAERTGGTYSTLKVQPAELEDSGVYFCASSPWTSGNQETQYFGPGTRLLVL.